This TCR beta chain was retrieved from a study of OX40 agonist ivuxolimab in advanced cancers. Germline values: CDR1 SNHLY, CDR2 FYNNEI. V gave up 6 bases and J gave up 0 bases, with 8 bases separating them. This CDR3 region has 14 residues. General study findings and limits: Partly responding patients at 0.1-3.0 mg/kg showed some of the smallest clonal expansion. The work left the antigen specificity of expanded peripheral T cells undetermined. Within 6 weeks, CD4+ and CD8+ blood T cells expanded clonally at 0.1 to 3.0 mg/kg.

It was autoimmune disease history or systemic immunosuppression that excluded patients. Generated by immunoSEQ multiplex PCR, the TCRdb table keeps only in-frame clones and is missing some. The repertoire holds around 150,000 clones, 75% to 95% seen once, with approximately 1.1% in the top ten. Concerning this clone: Its antigen is unknown.

The sequences come from CD4+ or CD8+ T cells sorted from blood, collected in a trial of the OX40 agonist ivuxolimab. The receptor comes from an adult with an advanced solid tumor such as melanoma, head and neck, liver or kidney cancer. The chain combines TRBV2 with TRBJ1-4; no clear D. For the CDR3, the DNA is TGTGCCAGCAGGAAAGATGCAACTAATGAAAAACTGTTTTTT. It translates to CASRKDATNEKLFF.